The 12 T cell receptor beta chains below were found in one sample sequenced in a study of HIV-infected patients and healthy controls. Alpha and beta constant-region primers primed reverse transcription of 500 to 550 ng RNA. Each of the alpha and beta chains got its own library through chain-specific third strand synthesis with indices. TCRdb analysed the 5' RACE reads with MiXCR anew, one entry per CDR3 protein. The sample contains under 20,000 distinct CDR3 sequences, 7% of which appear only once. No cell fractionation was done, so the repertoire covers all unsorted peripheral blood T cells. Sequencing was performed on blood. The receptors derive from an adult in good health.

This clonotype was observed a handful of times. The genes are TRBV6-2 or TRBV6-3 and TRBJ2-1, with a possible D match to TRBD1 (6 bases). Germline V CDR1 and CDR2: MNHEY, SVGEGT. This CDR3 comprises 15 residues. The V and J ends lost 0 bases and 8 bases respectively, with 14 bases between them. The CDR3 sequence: CASSYSKDEGDEQFF. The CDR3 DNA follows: TGTGCCAGCAGTTACTCGAAGGACGAGGGGGATGAGCAGTTCTTC.

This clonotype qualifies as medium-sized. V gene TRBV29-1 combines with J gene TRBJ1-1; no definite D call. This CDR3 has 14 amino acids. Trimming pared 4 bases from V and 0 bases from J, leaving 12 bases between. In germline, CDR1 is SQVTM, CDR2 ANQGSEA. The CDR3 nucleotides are TGCAGCGTTGCGGTCGTCAGGATGAACACTGAAGCTTTCTTT. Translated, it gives CSVAVVRMNTEAFF.

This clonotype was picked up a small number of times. CDR3 protein: CASSSGLAKDTQYF. The CDR3 nucleotides are TGTGCCAGCAGTTCGGGACTAGCGAAGGATACGCAGTATTTT. The V gene is TRBV6-1, the J gene TRBJ2-3, with 10 bases that match TRBD2. The CDR3 has 14 amino acids. J was trimmed by 6 bases and V by 5 bases; bases with no gene match: 5. Looked up from germline, CDR1 is MNHNS and CDR2 is SASEGT.

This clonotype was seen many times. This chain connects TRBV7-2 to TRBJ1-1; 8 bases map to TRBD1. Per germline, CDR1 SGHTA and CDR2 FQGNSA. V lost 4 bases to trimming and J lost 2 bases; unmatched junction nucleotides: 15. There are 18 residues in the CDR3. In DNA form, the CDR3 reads TGTGCCAGCAGCTCGTCGACCGGGACAGGCTACGTAAACACTGAAGCTTTCTTT. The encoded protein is CASSSSTGTGYVNTEAFF.

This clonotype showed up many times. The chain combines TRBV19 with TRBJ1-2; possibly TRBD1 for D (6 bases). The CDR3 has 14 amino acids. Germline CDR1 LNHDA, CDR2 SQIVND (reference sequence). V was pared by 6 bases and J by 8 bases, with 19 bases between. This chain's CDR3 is CASRARGVKGGYTF. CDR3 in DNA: TGTGCCAGTAGGGCCAGGGGAGTAAAAGGCGGCTACACCTTC.

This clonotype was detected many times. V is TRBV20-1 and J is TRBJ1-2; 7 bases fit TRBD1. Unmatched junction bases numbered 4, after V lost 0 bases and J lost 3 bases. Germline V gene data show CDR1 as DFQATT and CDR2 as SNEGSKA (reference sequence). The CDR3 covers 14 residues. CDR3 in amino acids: CSARDYTGDYGYTF. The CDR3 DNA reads TGCAGTGCTAGAGACTACACAGGGGACTATGGCTACACCTTC.

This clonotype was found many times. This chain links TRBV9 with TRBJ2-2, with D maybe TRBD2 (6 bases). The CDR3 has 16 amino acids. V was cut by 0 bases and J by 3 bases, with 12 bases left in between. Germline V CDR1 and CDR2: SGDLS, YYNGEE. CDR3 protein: CASSVEAGLYTGELFF. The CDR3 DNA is TGTGCCAGCAGCGTAGAGGCGGGACTTTACACCGGGGAGCTGTTTTTT.

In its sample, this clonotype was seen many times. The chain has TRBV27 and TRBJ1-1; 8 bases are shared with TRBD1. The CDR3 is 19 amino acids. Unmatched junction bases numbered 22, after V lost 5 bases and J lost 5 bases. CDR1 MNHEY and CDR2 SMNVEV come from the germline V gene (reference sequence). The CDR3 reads CASSLLVSKPRGRWTEAFF. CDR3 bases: TGTGCCAGCAGTCTGTTAGTCTCCAAACCCAGGGGGCGATGGACTGAAGCTTTCTTT.

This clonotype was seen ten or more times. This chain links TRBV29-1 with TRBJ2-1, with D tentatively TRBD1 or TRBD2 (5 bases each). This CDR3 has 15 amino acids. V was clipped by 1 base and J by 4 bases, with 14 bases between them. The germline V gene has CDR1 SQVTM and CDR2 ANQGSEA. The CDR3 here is CSVEVSGARYNEQFF. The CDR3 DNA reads TGCAGCGTTGAAGTCTCCGGGGCCAGATACAATGAGCAGTTCTTC.

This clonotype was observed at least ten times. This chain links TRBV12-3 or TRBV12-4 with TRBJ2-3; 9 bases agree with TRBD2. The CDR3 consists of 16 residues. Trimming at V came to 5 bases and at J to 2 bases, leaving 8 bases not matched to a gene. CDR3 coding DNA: TGTGCCAGCAGTCGAGAGACTAGCGGATACACAGATACGCAGTATTTT. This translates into CASSRETSGYTDTQYF.

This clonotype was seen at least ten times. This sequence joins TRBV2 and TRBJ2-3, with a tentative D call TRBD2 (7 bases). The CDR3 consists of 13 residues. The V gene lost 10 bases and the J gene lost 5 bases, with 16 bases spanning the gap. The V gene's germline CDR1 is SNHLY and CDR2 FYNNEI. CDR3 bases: TGTGCCACCCTGGGAGGGGGGAAAGATACGCAGTATTTT. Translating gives CATLGGGKDTQYF. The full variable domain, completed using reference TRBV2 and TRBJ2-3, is EPEVTQTPSHQVTQMGQEVILRCVPISNHLYFYWYRQILGQKVEFLVSFYNNEISEKSEIFDDQFSVERPDGSNFTLKIRSTKLEDSAMYFCATLGGGKDTQYFGPGTRLTVL.

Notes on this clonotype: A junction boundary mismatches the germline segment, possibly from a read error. The chain's CDR3 is CVSGTRGGTEAFF. The CDR3 region has the DNA TGTGTCAGCGGAACTCGTGGGGGGACTGAAGCTTTCTTT. The J gene is TRBJ1-1, the V gene TRBV7-8, with D perhaps matching TRBD1 (5 bases). In germline, CDR1 is SGHVS, CDR2 FQNEAQ. The CDR3 runs to 13 residues.